Each of the 4 T cell receptor beta chains below was sequenced from the same sample in a study of CD8 T cells in Susac syndrome. RNA totalling 0.5 to 1 ug underwent reverse transcription with random hexamers. MiXCR, applied by TCRdb to the immunoSEQ multiplex PCR reads, yields one record per CDR3 protein. The data hold more than 80,000 distinct CDR3 sequences, with approximately 93% observed a single time. What was sequenced was CD8+ T cells from PBMCs. These receptors were collected from a human donor with Susac syndrome.

This clonotype appeared a few times. This rearrangement joins TRBV5-1 to TRBJ1-1; no definite D call. CDR1 is SGHRS and CDR2 is YFSETQ in the germline V gene. The germline V and J ends were trimmed by 3 bases and 5 bases, with 14 bases remaining between them. This CDR3 spans 14 amino acids. CDR3 DNA: TGCGCCAGCAGCTCGGGCCCACTGGCGACTGAAGCTTTCTTT. Encoded protein: CASSSGPLATEAFF.

Comments on this clonotype: Germline is not matched at one junction end, which may reflect a read error. J is TRBJ1-2 and V is TRBV5-4, with D unresolved. Germline loops: CDR1 SGHNT, CDR2 YYREEE (reference sequence). The CDR3 extends over 8 amino acids. This CDR3 is CASTPIAF. In DNA, the CDR3 is TGTGCCAGCACCCCTATCGCCTTC.

The chain links TRBV5-6 to TRBJ2-1; unclear D gene. This CDR3 is 13 amino acids long. Trimming cost V 0 bases and J 3 bases, with 4 bases left between them. Germline V gene lookup returns CDR1 SGHDT and CDR2 YYEEEE. The CDR3 DNA reads as TGTGCCAGCAGCTTGGAGAGCTACAATGAGCAGTTCTTC. Translating gives CASSLESYNEQFF.

This chain joins TRBV7-9 and TRBJ2-3; 7 nucleotides match TRBD1. Germline loops: CDR1 SEHNR, CDR2 FQNEAQ (reference sequence). With V trimmed by 6 bases and J by 0 bases, 9 bases remained unmatched. The CDR3 runs to 16 residues. CDR3 protein: CASRSPGTASTDTQYF. In DNA, the CDR3 is TGTGCCAGCAGATCTCCCGGGACAGCTAGCACAGATACGCAGTATTTT.